Below, 9 T cell receptor beta chains from the same sample are listed, as sequenced in a study of neurological immune-mediated disorders. Time point meaning: longitudinal time-point 3. TCRdb analysed the 5' RACE reads with MiXCR anew, one entry per CDR3 protein. The sample lists roughly 100,000 distinct CDR3 sequences; about 10% were seen once. Material for sequencing was PBMCs. The receptors were gathered from a female donor with HTLV-1-associated myelopathy (HAM/TSP).

This clonotype was observed a single time. The rearrangement uses TRBV2 and TRBJ2-7, with TRBD1 matching 8 bases. CDR3 size: 13 residues. From germline, CDR1 is SNHLY and CDR2 FYNNEI. The J segment lost 1 base and the V segment lost 10 bases, leaving 6 bases of the junction unmatched. CDR3: CATARDRSYEQYF. The DNA of the CDR3 is TGTGCCACCGCGCGGGACAGGTCCTACGAGCAGTACTTC.

This clonotype has a count of ten or more. The V call is TRBV20-1, the J call TRBJ2-3; 9 nucleotides match TRBD1. This CDR3 comprises 13 residues. Germline V CDR1 and CDR2: DFQATT, SNEGSKA (reference sequence). Trimming removed 5 bases from V and 7 bases from J; junction bases left unmatched: 7. The CDR3 reads CSAQGQGRNTQYF. CDR3 nucleotides: TGCAGTGCTCAAGGACAGGGGCGCAATACGCAGTATTTT.

This clonotype was detected ten times or more. The CDR3 is CASSYSGHSSYNSPLHF. Here the CDR3 DNA reads TGTGCCAGCAGTTACTCGGGACATAGCTCCTATAATTCACCCCTCCACTTT. The chain couples TRBV6-5 to TRBJ1-6; the D gene is possibly TRBD1 (6 bases). Germline CDR1 MNHEY, CDR2 SVGAGI. V gave up 0 bases and J gave up 0 bases, with 9 bases separating them. There are 17 residues in the CDR3.

This clonotype was seen many times. The chain joins TRBV3-1 to TRBJ2-3; 12 bases line up with TRBD2. Per germline, CDR1 LGHDT and CDR2 YNNKEL (reference sequence). This CDR3 region has 17 residues. V shed 2 bases and J 2 bases; nucleotides not matched to a gene: 5. CDR3 DNA: TGTGCCAGCAGCCAACTCACTAGCGGGGGGTTCACAGATACGCAGTATTTT. Translated, it gives CASSQLTSGGFTDTQYF.

This clonotype showed up many times. The CDR3 here is CAISGGTGGGQETQYF. The CDR3 DNA sequence: TGTGCCATCAGTGGTGGAACAGGGGGTGGACAAGAGACCCAGTACTTC. The rearrangement links TRBV10-3 to TRBJ2-5; 8 bases map to TRBD1. With 4 bases clipped from V and 2 bases from J, the junction kept 9 bases outside the gene matches. The germline CDR1 and CDR2 sequences are ENHRY and SYGVKD. This CDR3 region has 16 residues.

This clonotype was counted many times. V usage is TRBV7-8 and J usage is TRBJ1-2, with D possibly matching TRBD1 (6 bases). Per the germline V gene, CDR1 is SGHVS and CDR2 is FQNEAQ. The CDR3 runs to 15 residues. V was pared by 2 bases and J by 0 bases, with 10 bases between. CDR3 bases: TGTGCCAGCAGCTTACAGGGGATCACTAACTATGGCTACACCTTC. It is translated as CASSLQGITNYGYTF. The full variable domain, completed using reference TRBV7-8 and TRBJ1-2, is GAGVSQSPRYKVAKRGQDVALRCDPISGHVSLFWYQQALGQGPEFLTYFQNEAQLDKSGLPSDRFFAERPEGSVSTLKIQRTQQEDSAVYLCASSLQGITNYGYTFGSGTRLTVV.

The chain employs TRBV5-1 and TRBJ2-1; 12 positions agree with TRBD2. The CDR3 totals 15 residues. J was trimmed by 9 bases and V by 1 base; bases with no gene match: 5. Germline V lookup: CDR1 SGHRS, CDR2 YFSETQ. The CDR3 loop reads CASSLITSGGPEQFF. The CDR3 nucleotides are TGCGCCAGCAGCTTGATTACTAGCGGGGGGCCTGAGCAGTTCTTC.

This rearrangement joins TRBV5-1 to TRBJ2-7; D is unresolved. V lost 0 bases and J 2 bases, leaving 12 bases between the germline ends. Germline V CDR1 and CDR2: SGHRS, YFSETQ. The CDR3 length is 15 residues. The CDR3 is CASSLDGTAPYEQYF. The CDR3 DNA is TGCGCCAGCAGCTTGGATGGAACAGCCCCCTACGAGCAGTACTTC.

This clonotype was recorded at least ten times. The V gene is TRBV6-5, the J gene TRBJ1-6; no clear D. The CDR3 sequence is 14 residues long. Per the germline V gene, CDR1 is MNHEY and CDR2 is SVGAGI. The V gene lost 5 bases and the J gene lost 13 bases, with 18 bases spanning the gap. For the CDR3, the DNA is TGTGCCAGCAGTGCGAATTCTGACCGCTGGCCCCTCCACTTT. It yields the protein CASSANSDRWPLHF.